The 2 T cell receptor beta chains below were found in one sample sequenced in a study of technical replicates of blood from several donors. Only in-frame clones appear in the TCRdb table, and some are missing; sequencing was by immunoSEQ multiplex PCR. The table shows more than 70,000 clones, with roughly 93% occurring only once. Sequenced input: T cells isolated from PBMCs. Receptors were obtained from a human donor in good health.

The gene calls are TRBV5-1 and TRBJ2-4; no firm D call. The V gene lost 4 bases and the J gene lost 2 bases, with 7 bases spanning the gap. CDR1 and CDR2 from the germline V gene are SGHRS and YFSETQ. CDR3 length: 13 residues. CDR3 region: CASSPSPKNIQYF. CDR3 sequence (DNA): TGCGCCAGCAGCCCGAGTCCCAAAAACATTCAGTACTTC.

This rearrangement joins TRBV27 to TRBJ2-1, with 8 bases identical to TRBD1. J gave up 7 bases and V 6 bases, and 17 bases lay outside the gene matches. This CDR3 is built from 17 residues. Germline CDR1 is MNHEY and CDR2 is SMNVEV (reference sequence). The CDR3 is CASSKGQGAPIENEQFF. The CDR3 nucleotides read TGTGCCAGCAGCAAAGGGCAGGGGGCCCCGATAGAGAATGAGCAGTTCTTC.